A single sample gave rise to the 24 T cell receptor beta chains below, sequenced in a study of OX40 agonist ivuxolimab in advanced cancers. The library came from the immunoSEQ multiplex PCR assay. What TCRdb holds here is the immuneACCESS table cut down to in-frame rearrangements. Part of the clones is not present; checked against another copy, under half of the missing clones reflect an unresolved V gene, and the others are unexplained. Present in this sample are roughly 76,000 clones, approximately 90% of which were seen just once. The ten largest clones add up to roughly 8% of the sample. The sequencing used CD4+ or CD8+ T cells sorted from blood, collected in a trial of the OX40 agonist ivuxolimab. These receptors originate from an adult with an advanced solid tumor such as melanoma, head and neck, liver or kidney cancer.

The chain joins TRBV7-7 to TRBJ2-3; TRBD1 aligns across 7 bases. CDR1 is SSHAT and CDR2 is FNYEAQ in the germline V gene (reference sequence). The CDR3 totals 14 residues. Unmatched junction bases numbered 9, after V lost 2 bases and J lost 10 bases. The chain's CDR3 is CASSLRTGVGAQYF. CDR3 bases: TGTGCCAGCAGCTTAAGGACAGGCGTCGGTGCGCAGTATTTT. The complete variable domain, with remaining parts taken from reference TRBV7-7 and TRBJ2-3, reads GAGVSQSPRYKVTKRGQDVTLRCDPISSHATLYWYQQALGQGPEFLTYFNYEAQPDKSGLPSDRFSAERPEGSISTLTIQRTEQRDSAMYRCASSLRTGVGAQYFGPGTRLTVL.

The gene calls are TRBV19 and TRBJ2-3; D gene unclear. This CDR3 comprises 13 residues. Per the germline V gene, CDR1 is LNHDA and CDR2 is SQIVND (reference sequence). V shed 3 bases and J shed 3 bases, with 7 bases lying between them. The CDR3 protein is CASSMGLTDTQYF. CDR3 sequence (DNA): TGTGCCAGTAGTATGGGCTTAACAGATACGCAGTATTTT.

This sequence joins TRBV5-1 and TRBJ2-7; 8 nucleotides align to TRBD1. The CDR3 spans 17 residues. Looked up from germline, CDR1 is SGHRS and CDR2 is YFSETQ. V was pared by 0 bases and J by 0 bases, with 8 bases of the junction left unmatched. The CDR3: CASSLGQGALSSYEQYF. CDR3 bases: TGCGCCAGCAGCTTGGGCCAGGGGGCCTTAAGCTCCTACGAGCAGTACTTC.

V usage is TRBV4-3 and J usage is TRBJ2-1; D gene uncertain. The CDR3 has 15 amino acids. Germline CDR1 is LGHNA and CDR2 is YSLEER. Trimming pared 1 base from V and 0 bases from J, leaving 7 bases between. CDR3 sequence (DNA): TGCGCCAGCAGCCAAGCGTCGGGCTCCTACAATGAGCAGTTCTTC. It yields the protein CASSQASGSYNEQFF.

This clone has just one count. The chain is built from TRBV11-3 and TRBJ1-3; D not resolved. Germline assignment: CDR1 SGHNT and CDR2 YENEEA. The CDR3 is made up of 16 amino acids. The V end lost 4 bases, the J end lost 1 base, and 14 bases lay between the germline ends. As DNA, the CDR3 is TGTGCCAGCAGCTATGGACCCTGGGAGTCTGGAAACACCATATATTTT. This translates into CASSYGPWESGNTIYF.

The chain combines TRBV5-1 with TRBJ2-5; TRBD2 matches at 8 bases. Unmatched junction bases numbered 6, after V lost 0 bases and J lost 5 bases. Germline CDR1 SGHRS, CDR2 YFSETQ. The CDR3 spans 15 residues. The CDR3 DNA follows: TGCGCCAGCAGCTTGGTAGCGGGATTCTCTGAGACCCAGTACTTC. Encoded protein: CASSLVAGFSETQYF.

The rearrangement uses TRBV6-1 and TRBJ2-7; D is undetermined. The CDR3 spans 15 residues. V shed 5 bases and J shed 6 bases, with 20 bases lying between them. Germline-derived CDR1 and CDR2 are MNHNS and SASEGT. In nucleotides, the CDR3 is TGTGCCAGCAGTTTTACTTCAGGTCCCTTGCGCGAGCAGTACTTC. This translates into CASSFTSGPLREQYF.

The chain combines TRBV18 with TRBJ2-3; TRBD2 might be the D (6 bases). Germline assignment: CDR1 KGHSH and CDR2 LQKENI. The CDR3 totals 15 residues. Trimming took off 2 bases at V and 4 bases at J, with 13 bases between the two ends. CDR3 DNA sequence: TGTGCCAGCTCACCAAACGCGGGGACGGCAGATACGCAGTATTTT. Translated: CASSPNAGTADTQYF.

The J gene is TRBJ2-5, the V gene TRBV5-4; 8 bases align to TRBD1. The J segment lost 4 bases and the V segment lost 2 bases, leaving 1 base of the junction unmatched. Germline-derived CDR1 and CDR2 are SGHNT and YYREEE (reference sequence). The CDR3 runs to 13 residues. The CDR3 nucleotides read TGTGCCAGCAGCTTAACAGGGGGAGAGACCCAGTACTTC. It is translated as CASSLTGGETQYF.

The V gene is TRBV4-3, the J gene TRBJ2-1; D remains unclear. The ends were cut back, 4 bases at V and 6 bases at J, with 13 bases in the middle. CDR1 LGHNA and CDR2 YSLEER come from the germline V gene. The CDR3 totals 14 residues. CDR3 sequence reads: CASSRRVFSNEQFF. The CDR3 DNA reads as TGCGCCAGCAGCCGCCGAGTCTTTTCCAATGAGCAGTTCTTC.

This clone was seen a single time. This sequence joins TRBV18 and TRBJ1-6, with D hard to call. The CDR3 runs 13 residues. Per germline, CDR1 KGHSH and CDR2 LQKENI. The ends were cut back, 4 bases at V and 6 bases at J, with 7 bases in the middle. CDR3 nucleotides: TGTGCCAGCTCACTTGAAGTTAATTCACCCCTCCACTTT. This encodes CASSLEVNSPLHF. Full variable domain (remainder filled in from reference TRBV18 and TRBJ1-6): NAGVMQNPRHLVRRRGQEARLRCSPMKGHSHVYWYRQLPEEGLKFMVYLQKENIIDESGMPKERFSAEFPKEGPSILRIQQVVRGDSAAYFCASSLEVNSPLHFGNGTRLTVT.

The V call is TRBV27, the J call TRBJ1-4; a possible D gene is TRBD1 (5 bases). The CDR3 spans 16 residues. Germline V CDR1 and CDR2: MNHEY, SMNVEV (reference sequence). V was trimmed by 5 bases and J by 2 bases, leaving 15 bases between them. CDR3 coding DNA: TGTGCCAGCAGTCGGGGCGGGTCTACCACTAATGAAAAACTGTTTTTT. This translates into CASSRGGSTTNEKLFF.

J is TRBJ1-6 and V is TRBV28; D is uncertain. V lost 2 bases, J lost 6 bases, and 8 bases lay in between. Germline values: CDR1 MDHEN, CDR2 SYDVKM. The CDR3 has 14 amino acids. In DNA, the CDR3 is TGTGCCAGCAGTTTAATGACGAGTAATTCACCCCTCCACTTT. Protein: CASSLMTSNSPLHF.

The genes are TRBV11-2 and TRBJ2-4; D may be TRBD2 (6 bases). This CDR3 comprises 14 residues. V lost 2 bases and J 7 bases, leaving 12 bases between the germline ends. The germline gives CDR1 SGHAT, CDR2 FQNNGV. The DNA of the CDR3 is TGTGCCAGCAGCTTAACCGGGAGTTCGAACATTCAGTACTTC. Amino acid sequence: CASSLTGSSNIQYF.

V is TRBV9 and J is TRBJ1-2; D might be TRBD1 (6 bases). Trimming took 2 bases from V and 0 from J, leaving 11 bases between them. This CDR3 contains 15 residues. Germline loops: CDR1 SGDLS, CDR2 YYNGEE. The CDR3, as DNA: TGTGCCAGCAGCGTTAGGACAGATCCTAACTATGGCTACACCTTC. Translated: CASSVRTDPNYGYTF.

This rearrangement joins TRBV11-2 to TRBJ2-7; 12 nucleotides line up with TRBD2. The germline gives CDR1 SGHAT, CDR2 FQNNGV. There are 14 residues in the CDR3. J gave up 5 bases and V 3 bases, and 2 bases lay outside the gene matches. The CDR3 coding sequence is TGTGCCAGCAGCTTGACTAGCGGGAGTCACGAGCAGTACTTC. It translates to CASSLTSGSHEQYF.

This clone was detected only a few times. The chain's CDR3 is CASSRQTGTGPGELFF. The CDR3 bases are TGTGCCAGCAGCCGGCAAACTGGGACAGGGCCCGGGGAGCTGTTTTTT. The chain carries TRBV14 and TRBJ2-2; 9 bases are a match to TRBD1. V gave up 4 bases and J gave up 6 bases; unmatched junction bases: 9. The germline CDR1 and CDR2 sequences are SGHDN and FVKESK. There are 16 residues in the CDR3.

J is TRBJ1-5 and V is TRBV9; unclear D gene. Trimming stripped 0 bases from V and 0 bases from J, with 10 bases between. Looked up from germline, CDR1 is SGDLS and CDR2 is YYNGEE. The CDR3 has 16 amino acids. In DNA form, the CDR3 reads TGTGCCAGCAGCGTAGGGGCAGGAAATAGCAATCAGCCCCAGCATTTT. This gives the protein CASSVGAGNSNQPQHF.

The chain combines TRBV7-9 with TRBJ2-5, with 8 bases matching TRBD1. Germline trimming cut 5 bases from V and 1 base from J; bases unmatched to any gene: 9. This CDR3 spans 16 amino acids. Germline V gene data show CDR1 as SEHNR and CDR2 as FQNEAQ (reference sequence). The CDR3 DNA reads as TGTGCCAGCAGCATACGACAGGGGTCAATCCAAGAGACCCAGTACTTC. Translated: CASSIRQGSIQETQYF. Drawing the rest from reference TRBV7-9 and TRBJ2-5, the complete variable domain is DTGVSQNPRHKITKRGQNVTFRCDPISEHNRLYWYRQTLGQGPEFLTYFQNEAQLEKSRLLSDRFSAERPKGSFSTLEIQRTEQGDSAMYLCASSIRQGSIQETQYFGPGTRLLVL.

The V gene is TRBV5-1, the J gene TRBJ2-1; D is undetermined. With 0 bases removed from V and 6 bases from J, the gap between germline ends came to 10 bases. From germline, CDR1 is SGHRS and CDR2 YFSETQ. This CDR3 has 14 residues. The CDR3 sequence: CASSLVGPANEQFF. The CDR3 DNA sequence: TGCGCCAGCAGCTTGGTTGGCCCGGCCAATGAGCAGTTCTTC. Full variable domain (missing parts from reference TRBV5-1 and TRBJ2-1): KAGVTQTPRYLIKTRGQQVTLSCSPISGHRSVSWYQQTPGQGLQFLFEYFSETQRNKGNFPGRFSGRQFSNSRSEMNVSTLELGDSALYLCASSLVGPANEQFFGPGTRLTVL.

The V gene is TRBV19, the J gene TRBJ1-6; D is ambiguous. The germline V gene has CDR1 LNHDA and CDR2 SQIVND (reference sequence). Between the trimmed V and J ends, which lost 5 bases and 8 bases, there was a span of 4 bases. The CDR3 has 11 residues. CDR3 residues: CASSRDSPLHF. The CDR3 DNA is TGTGCCAGTAGTCGAGATTCACCCCTCCACTTT.

V and J are TRBV29-1 and TRBJ1-1; the match to TRBD1 covers 7 bases. Germline CDR1 SQVTM, CDR2 ANQGSEA. CDR3 length: 13 residues. Losses at the gene ends were 7 bases for V and 1 base for J; bases not matched to a gene: 6. CDR3 DNA: TGCAGCGGCACTGGGACAGCGAACACTGAAGCTTTCTTT. Its protein is CSGTGTANTEAFF.

J is TRBJ2-3 and V is TRBV6-5, with D possibly matching TRBD2 (6 bases). CDR1 MNHEY and CDR2 SVGAGI come from the germline V gene. CDR3 size: 13 residues. The V end was cut by 8 bases, the J end by 9 bases, with 18 bases between. The CDR3 loop reads CASRLARKGTQYF. CDR3 DNA: TGTGCCAGCCGGCTAGCGAGAAAGGGGACGCAGTATTTT.

The chain joins TRBV7-8 to TRBJ2-2; possibly TRBD1 for D (5 bases). There are 15 residues in the CDR3. Germline V lookup: CDR1 SGHVS, CDR2 FQNEAQ. Deletions cut 0 bases from V and 5 bases from J, with 10 bases between. The CDR3 region has the DNA TGTGCCAGCAGCTTAGCTTTATCAGGGACCGGGGAGCTGTTTTTT. This sequence encodes CASSLALSGTGELFF.